The sequence of this T cell receptor beta chain was determined in a study of cytomegalovirus exposure and HLA in healthy donors. Study results and caveats: The authors judged a highly shared variant cluster likely a sequencing artifact. High specificity and sensitivity for cytomegalovirus status were reported for the classifier. Roughly uniform sequencing depth across donors was assumed, possibly incorrectly.

Trimming cost V 0 bases and J 8 bases, with 16 bases left between them. CDR1 is MNHEY, CDR2 SMNVEV, per germline (reference sequence). The CDR3 is made up of 15 amino acids. The study ran its PCR with 60 Vbeta and 13 Jbeta primers. Authors' processing steps: Roughly 11 million shared chains were among the roughly 80 million unique TCR beta chains that a later analysis counted. Only in-frame clones appear in the TCRdb table, and some are missing; sequencing was by immunoSEQ multiplex PCR. That table furnishes V, J and clone size, whereas the DNA furnished D and trimming. Recorded for this sample: around 48,000 clones. Comment on this clone: Its antigen is not known.

Material for sequencing was PBMCs. The clonotype comes from a female donor in good health and CMV-seronegative. The chain carries TRBV27 and TRBJ1-2, with a tentative D call TRBD1 (6 bases). The CDR3 loop reads CASSLSPAEGEGYTF. Written as DNA, the CDR3 is TGTGCCAGCAGTTTATCCCCGGCTGAGGGGGAAGGCTACACCTTC.